A single sample gave rise to the 15 T cell receptor beta chains below, sequenced in a study of response to subunit inactivated influenza vaccine (dated by TCRdb to the late 2010s). The library was generated by RT-PCR. The sample was run on an Illumina HiSeq 2500. In TCRdb, the public reads were trimmed at Q25 with fastp and aligned with MiXCR, with productive beta chains retained. Rows with one shared CDR3 protein collapse into an entry with the most common genes and DNA. The sample table records about 540,000 distinct CDR3 sequences; under 30% of these occur just once. The top ten constitute approximately 3% of the sample. This same sample was also part of a study on T cells expressing NK-cell markers. As that second paper reports: 5'RACE template switching, by which a universal primer site and unique molecular identifiers were added, was used to make TCR beta cDNA libraries.

The sample consisted of CD4+ T cells sorted from PBMCs, taken roughly 13 days after vaccination. The receptors shown here come from a middle-aged man who received an inactivated influenza vaccine. Donor details come from another sample of the same person, matched by shared clones.

The V gene is TRBV7-9, the J gene TRBJ1-5; D not resolved. V was clipped by 4 bases and J by 0 bases, with 10 bases between them. From germline, CDR1 is SEHNR and CDR2 FQNEAQ (reference sequence). The CDR3 contains 15 residues. CDR3 protein: CASSSGAGSNQPQHF. The CDR3 DNA is TGTGCCAGCAGCTCCGGAGCCGGTAGCAATCAGCCCCAGCATTTT. Drawing the rest from reference TRBV7-9 and TRBJ1-5, the complete variable domain is DTGVSQNPRHKITKRGQNVTFRCDPISEHNRLYWYRQTLGQGPEFLTYFQNEAQLEKSRLLSDRFSAERPKGSFSTLEIQRTEQGDSAMYLCASSSGAGSNQPQHFGDGTRLSIL.

The chain carries TRBV7-2 and TRBJ2-6; D tentatively fits TRBD1 or TRBD2 (5 bases each). V shed 4 bases and J shed 4 bases, with 11 bases lying between them. The CDR3 length is 15 residues. Per the germline V gene, CDR1 is SGHTA and CDR2 is FQGNSA. The CDR3 DNA sequence: TGTGCCAGCAGCTCGGGACCGCCCGGGGCCAACGTCCTGACTTTC. It yields the protein CASSSGPPGANVLTF.

This chain connects TRBV20-1 to TRBJ2-1; 15 bases are shared with TRBD2. The ends lost 5 bases at V and 12 bases at J; junction bases unmatched: 2. The germline V gene has CDR1 DFQATT and CDR2 SNEGSKA (reference sequence). CDR3 length equals 12 residues. CDR3 in amino acids: CSAAGLAGGQFF. Here the CDR3 DNA reads TGCAGTGCTGCGGGACTAGCGGGGGGGCAGTTCTTC.

The chain has TRBV4-3 and TRBJ2-5; 8 nucleotides align to TRBD1. Trimming took 3 bases from V and 1 from J; bases not matched to a gene: 4. Germline loops: CDR1 LGHNA, CDR2 YSLEER. This CDR3 comprises 15 residues. The CDR3 sequence is CASSQQTGAQETQYF. The CDR3 region has the DNA TGCGCCAGCAGCCAGCAGACAGGGGCCCAAGAGACCCAGTACTTC.

The chain carries TRBV7-9 and TRBJ2-4, with D uncertain. The germline V gene encodes CDR1 SEHNR and CDR2 FQNEAQ (reference sequence). V dropped 4 bases and J dropped 0 bases, with 13 bases sitting between them. The CDR3 consists of 16 residues. The CDR3 spells CASSSENVLAKNIQYF. CDR3 in DNA: TGTGCCAGCAGCTCCGAGAACGTACTAGCCAAAAACATTCAGTACTTC.

The gene calls are TRBV3-1 and TRBJ2-7; TRBD1 agrees at 8 bases. The CDR3 is made up of 13 amino acids. Germline V gene lookup returns CDR1 LGHDT and CDR2 YNNKEL (reference sequence). Trimming cost V 4 bases and J 7 bases; bases outside gene matches: 6. Here the CDR3 reads CASSLGQGLEQYF. The CDR3 DNA follows: TGTGCCAGCAGCCTTGGACAGGGCCTAGAGCAGTACTTC.

This clonotype has more than one count but fewer than ten. The chain combines TRBV15 with TRBJ2-3; D unclear. This CDR3 is built from 13 residues. The germline gives CDR1 LNHNV, CDR2 YYDKDF (reference sequence). Deletions cut 2 bases from V and 6 bases from J, with 9 bases between. The CDR3 nucleotides read TGTGCCACCAGCAGATACCAGGCGGATACGCAGTATTTT. This gives the protein CATSRYQADTQYF.

J is TRBJ2-5 and V is TRBV6-5; TRBD1 agrees at 9 bases. The CDR3 extends over 15 amino acids. V lost 4 bases and J lost 4; bases outside the gene matches: 7. CDR1 is MNHEY, CDR2 SVGAGI, per germline. The CDR3, as DNA: TGTGCCAGCAGTTCGGGGGACAGGGTAGGAGAGACCCAGTACTTC. Translated, it gives CASSSGDRVGETQYF.

The rearrangement links TRBV20-1 to TRBJ2-2, with 8 positions matching TRBD2. The V gene's germline CDR1 is DFQATT and CDR2 SNEGSKA (reference sequence). V shed 1 base and J 6 bases; nucleotides not matched to a gene: 4. The CDR3 spans 14 residues. The CDR3 is CSARVSGRAGELFF. The CDR3 DNA sequence: TGCAGTGCTAGAGTCTCCGGGAGGGCCGGGGAGCTGTTTTTT.

This rearrangement joins TRBV6-2 or TRBV6-3 to TRBJ1-2; D perhaps matches TRBD1 (5 bases). This CDR3 is 13 amino acids long. Trimming took off 10 bases at V and 0 bases at J, with 12 bases between the two ends. Germline V gives CDR1 MNHEY, CDR2 SVGEGT. This CDR3 reads CATGTTANYGYTF. In nucleotides, the CDR3 is TGTGCCACGGGGACGACAGCTAACTATGGCTACACCTTC.

The chain couples TRBV7-2 to TRBJ2-2; 8 nucleotides line up with TRBD1. J lost 6 bases, V lost 5 bases, and 8 bases had no gene match. The CDR3 spans 15 residues. Germline V gene lookup returns CDR1 SGHTA and CDR2 FQGNSA. The CDR3 is CASSGTWTGSGELFF. CDR3 nucleotides: TGTGCCAGCAGCGGCACCTGGACAGGGTCCGGGGAGCTGTTTTTT.

This chain uses TRBV19 with TRBJ2-3; TRBD2 is a possible D gene (5 bases). Germline CDR1 is LNHDA and CDR2 is SQIVND (reference sequence). This CDR3 is built from 14 residues. Trimming pared 6 bases from V and 6 bases from J, leaving 16 bases between. In nucleotides, the CDR3 is TGTGCCAGTAGGGCCCAGTCTAGCTCGGATACGCAGTATTTT. Protein sequence: CASRAQSSSDTQYF.

This clonotype has ten or more counts. The chain links TRBV6-6 to TRBJ2-7; no reliable D call. V was cut by 2 bases and J by 3 bases, with 8 bases left in between. From germline, CDR1 is MNHNY and CDR2 SVGAGI (reference sequence). This CDR3 is built from 13 residues. The CDR3 sequence is CASSYGRNYEQYF. The CDR3 DNA reads TGTGCCAGCAGTTACGGCAGGAACTACGAGCAGTACTTC.

The rearrangement joins TRBV5-1 to TRBJ1-1; no clear D gene. Between the trimmed V and J ends, which lost 0 bases and 0 bases, there was a span of 9 bases. Per the germline V gene, CDR1 is SGHRS and CDR2 is YFSETQ. The CDR3 covers 15 residues. In nucleotides, the CDR3 is TGCGCCAGCAGCTTGGGGCGGCCCATGAACACTGAAGCTTTCTTT. Protein product: CASSLGRPMNTEAFF.

The V and J genes are TRBV5-6 and TRBJ2-3; 7 bases are a match to TRBD2. The CDR3 spans 17 residues. Germline V gives CDR1 SGHDT, CDR2 YYEEEE. V trimming: 4 bases; J trimming: 4 bases; junction bases outside the gene matches: 15. The CDR3 protein is CASSPVSGGSWADTQYF. The CDR3 region has the DNA TGTGCCAGCAGCCCCGTCAGTGGCGGGAGTTGGGCAGATACGCAGTATTTT.